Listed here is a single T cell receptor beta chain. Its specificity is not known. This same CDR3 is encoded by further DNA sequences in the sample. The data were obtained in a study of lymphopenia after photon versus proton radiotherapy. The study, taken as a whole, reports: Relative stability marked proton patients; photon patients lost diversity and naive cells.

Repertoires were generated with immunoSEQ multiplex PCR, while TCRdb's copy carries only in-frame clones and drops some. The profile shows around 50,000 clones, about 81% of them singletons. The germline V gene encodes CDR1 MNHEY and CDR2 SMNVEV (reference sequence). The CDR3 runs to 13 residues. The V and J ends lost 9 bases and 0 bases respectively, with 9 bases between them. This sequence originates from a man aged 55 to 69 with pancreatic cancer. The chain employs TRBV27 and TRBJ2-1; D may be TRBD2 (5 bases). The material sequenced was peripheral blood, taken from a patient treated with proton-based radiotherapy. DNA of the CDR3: TGTGCCAGTAGAGGGAGCTCCTACAATGAGCAGTTCTTC. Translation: CASRGSSYNEQFF.